This is a list of T cell receptor beta chains from one sample in a study of cytomegalovirus exposure and HLA in healthy donors. The table came from immunoSEQ multiplex PCR; TCRdb's copy has only in-frame clones and leaves some out. The table has roughly 240,000 clones, roughly 80% seen once. The sample comprised PBMCs. The receptor source for this set is a woman between 35 and 50 years old in good health and CMV-seropositive. The conserved cysteine and the conserved F or W are not part of the CDR3 here. The order of the fields is CDR3 length, V gene, D gene, CDR3 protein. A D gene is named only where the DNA matches it firmly.

>15|TRBV5-1|NA
ASSLVLNTARGGELF
>13|TRBV7-2|NA
ASSLGGVRKEKLF
>12|TRBV10-3|TRBD1
AISEGQGADGYT
>12|TRBV7-3|NA
ASSVRDLNTEAF
>13|TRBV30|NA
AWSYGTATNEKLF
>13|TRBV7-9|NA
SSSLPTSGEEGYT
>13|TRBV6-5|NA
ASSPQTGFQETQY
>17|TRBV5-4|TRBD1
ASSLEVGVRTGVNSPLH
>13|TRBV29-1|TRBD1
SVEVSGTVTDTQY
>10|TRBV9|NA
ASSAPNTEAF
>13|TRBV5-1|TRBD1
ASKFNPGGPYEQY
>13|TRBV19|NA
ASSIERASNQPQH
>10|TRBV6-1|NA
ASRDYRYEQY